This T cell receptor (beta chain) was sequenced during a study of CD8 T cells in ankylosing spondylitis (dated by TCRdb to the late 2010s). Looking at the study overall: T cell receptor beta repertoires were profiled in healthy donors and ankylosing spondylitis patients so that disease-linked TCR variants could be found. The whole study cohort included 90 to 120 healthy donors and 25 ankylosing spondylitis patients. Samples of peripheral blood were taken, and for ankylosing spondylitis patients, synovial fluid was collected as well. Study-level results and caveats: The disease-linked clones were reported to be significantly enriched in matched synovial fluid samples from ankylosing spondylitis patients. In peripheral blood, the disease-linked clones were found at relatively low frequencies and had a CD8+ phenotype. A TCR beta motif made up of fewer than 10 highly homologous amino acid variants appeared to be characteristic of blood from ankylosing spondylitis patients. Some TCR beta motif variants had previously been reported in synovial fluid and blood of reactive arthritis patients, which suggested common disease-initiation mechanisms.

V sheds 8 bases and J sheds 3 bases, leaving 10 bases between their ends. Including cysteine and phenylalanine, the CDR3 has 13 amino acids. Left in the record is the CDR3 DNA by itself, 39 bases read in frame from the first base. In the germline V gene (reference sequence), CDR1 corresponds to MNHNY and CDR2 to SVGAGI. The data were produced on an Illumina HiSeq 2500. Quantitative 5'-RACE with molecular barcodes was used to prepare TCR beta libraries. The original pipeline was this. A new computational method, built on a probabilistic model of VDJ rearrangement, was used to identify disease-linked TCR variants. Clones were called with MiXCR by TCRdb after fastp trimmed the public reads at Q25, and only in-frame beta chains were retained. Rows merge per CDR3 protein into single entries with the most common DNA and genes. The V and J calls come from TCRdb's annotation, not from the publication. Across this sample there are 250,000 to 350,000 distinct CDR3 sequences, with 15% to 25% seen only once. The ten largest clones represent about 8.2% of the sample.

This clonotype has only a few counts. The target of this receptor is not known. Per-base quality was not reported, and no clone a single base away is much larger than it. Sequenced sample: blood, either unsorted or a sorted T cell fraction (not recorded which). The TCR sequence derives from a male donor with ankylosing spondylitis or in good health (not recorded which). The sequence is built from TRBV6-6 and TRBJ1-4, with TRBD1 tentatively as D gene (5 bases match). This receptor carries the CDR3 CASSQGANEKLFF. The sequenced DNA is TGTGCCAGCTCCCAGGGCGCTAATGAAAAACTGTTTTTT.